The 15 T cell receptor beta chains in this list originate from one sample, sequenced in a study of blood T cell repertoires in COVID-19. Sequenced by immunoSEQ multiplex PCR; TCRdb stores in-frame clones only, minus some. The sample lists roughly 400,000 clones; 88% were seen once. The sequenced sample was PBMCs or T cells enriched from blood (not recorded which). These receptors originate from a woman in her thirties or forties with acute COVID-19.

Worth noting for this clone: Other DNA sequences of this sample code for an identical CDR3. V usage is TRBV12-3 or TRBV12-4 and J usage is TRBJ1-1, with D tentatively TRBD1 (6 bases). The CDR3 runs to 13 residues. Between the trimmed V and J ends, which lost 1 base and 4 bases, there was a span of 7 bases. In DNA form, the CDR3 reads TGTGCCAGCAGTTTAGGCAGGGGCACTGAAGCTTTCTTT. Translation gives CASSLGRGTEAFF.

This chain connects TRBV5-6 to TRBJ2-3, with 14 bases aligning to TRBD2. V lost 0 bases, J lost 2 bases, and 5 bases stayed unmatched. In germline, CDR1 is SGHDT, CDR2 YYEEEE. This CDR3 has 18 residues. The CDR3 here is CASSLGGLAGGYTDTQYF. For the CDR3, the DNA is TGTGCCAGCAGCTTGGGAGGACTAGCGGGGGGCTACACAGATACGCAGTATTTT.

The count of this clone is one. J is TRBJ2-7 and V is TRBV5-5; no clear D. Trimming removed 1 base from V and 2 bases from J, with 4 bases in between. The CDR3 consists of 12 residues. Germline-derived CDR1 and CDR2 are SGHKS and YYEKEE (reference sequence). CDR3 protein: CASSLTTYEQYF. DNA of the CDR3: TGTGCCAGCAGCTTGACAACCTACGAGCAGTACTTC.

V and J are TRBV3-1 (or the pseudogene TRBV3-2) and TRBJ1-1; 11 nucleotides agree with TRBD1. The CDR3 extends over 15 amino acids. Germline lookup yields CDR1 LGHDT and CDR2 YNNKEL (reference sequence). Trimming at V came to 3 bases and at J to 3 bases, leaving 3 bases not matched to a gene. Here the CDR3 DNA reads TGTGCCAGCAGCCATGCGGACAGGGGGCACACTGAAGCTTTCTTT. Translation gives CASSHADRGHTEAFF.

The chain couples TRBV10-3 to TRBJ2-3; 10 bases fit TRBD1. Trimming cost V 6 bases and J 2 bases; bases outside gene matches: 17. Germline assignment: CDR1 ENHRY and CDR2 SYGVKD. There are 19 residues in the CDR3. The CDR3 DNA reads TGTGCCATCAGGGGAGGGACAGGGGCGGGCACACAATTCACAGATACGCAGTATTTT. It encodes CAIRGGTGAGTQFTDTQYF.

The chain links TRBV7-9 to TRBJ2-5; unclear D gene. Per germline, CDR1 SEHNR and CDR2 FQNEAQ (reference sequence). The V end lost 3 bases, the J end lost 0 bases, and 8 bases lay between the germline ends. The CDR3 runs to 14 residues. CDR3 in DNA: TGTGCCAGCAGCTTCTCCCGGGACCAAGAGACCCAGTACTTC. Translating it yields CASSFSRDQETQYF.

The chain couples TRBV12-1 to TRBJ1-1; TRBD1, the table's D call, lacks a check against the DNA. TRBV12-1 corresponds to a pseudogene. This CDR3 has 13 residues. The CDR3 nucleotides read TGTGCCAGCAGCCCAGAGACAGGCAACGAAGCTTTCTTT. This translates into CASSPETGNEAFF.

V usage is TRBV7-6 and J usage is TRBJ2-3; TRBD2 aligns across 14 bases. In germline, CDR1 is SGHVS, CDR2 FNYEAQ. Trimming at V came to 7 bases and at J to 9 bases, leaving 9 bases not matched to a gene. This CDR3 contains 15 residues. Here the CDR3 reads CASTPTSGGARTQYF. In DNA, the CDR3 is TGTGCCAGCACCCCGACTAGCGGGGGGGCAAGAACGCAGTATTTT.

The chain has TRBV4-1 and TRBJ1-2, with 8 bases matching TRBD1. This CDR3 region has 17 residues. J was trimmed by 3 bases and V by 2 bases; bases with no gene match: 11. Germline V gene data show CDR1 as MGHRA and CDR2 as YSYEKL. The DNA of the CDR3 is TGCGCCAGCAGCCAAATACCCTTATTACAGGGGGACTATGGCTACACCTTC. This gives the protein CASSQIPLLQGDYGYTF.

The chain employs TRBV5-4 and TRBJ2-7; 11 nucleotides match TRBD2. The CDR3 consists of 16 residues. Germline CDR1 is SGHNT and CDR2 is YYREEE (reference sequence). After removal of 4 bases from V and 7 bases from J, the junction contained 13 bases not matched to a gene. The CDR3 loop reads CASSPQASGGPKEQYF. In DNA, the CDR3 is TGTGCCAGCAGCCCCCAGGCTAGCGGGGGGCCGAAGGAGCAGTACTTC.

The rearrangement uses TRBV19 and TRBJ1-1, with a tentative D call TRBD1 (6 bases). Trimming left V 5 bases short and J 2 bases short, with 9 bases between. CDR1 LNHDA and CDR2 SQIVND come from the germline V gene (reference sequence). CDR3 length equals 13 residues. As DNA, the CDR3 is TGTGCCAGTAGTGTCAGGGGAAACACTGAAGCTTTCTTT. It specifies CASSVRGNTEAFF. Filled out from reference TRBV19 and TRBJ1-1, the complete variable domain reads DGGITQSPKYLFRKEGQNVTLSCEQNLNHDAMYWYRQDPGQGLRLIYYSQIVNDFQKGDIAEGYSVSREKKESFPLTVTSAQKNPTAFYLCASSVRGNTEAFFGQGTRLTVV.

The chain has TRBV13 and TRBJ2-1; unclear D gene. There are 11 residues in the CDR3. CDR1 and CDR2 from the germline V gene are PRHDT and FYEKMQ (reference sequence). The V end was cut by 3 bases, the J end by 7 bases, with 4 bases between. As DNA, the CDR3 is TGTGCCAGCAGCTTTCAAAATGAGCAGTTCTTC. Residues: CASSFQNEQFF.

The chain uses TRBV2 and TRBJ1-2, with a possible D match to TRBD1 (6 bases). The germline V and J ends were trimmed by 7 bases and 2 bases, with 11 bases remaining between them. This CDR3 is built from 13 residues. The germline V gene has CDR1 SNHLY and CDR2 FYNNEI. The CDR3 DNA is TGTGCCAGCAAATGGACAGCAAACTATGGCTACACCTTC. Translating it yields CASKWTANYGYTF.

In this sample, this clone turned up a few times. The chain combines TRBV11-3 with TRBJ2-7, with D possibly being TRBD2 (5 bases). The CDR3 runs to 15 residues. V lost 5 bases to trimming and J lost 2 bases, with 16 bases between them. Germline V CDR1 and CDR2: SGHNT, YENEEA. CDR3 bases: TGTGCCAGCAGCGCCCGGACTGGGAAAGCCTACGAGCAGTACTTC. It encodes CASSARTGKAYEQYF. Filled out from reference TRBV11-3 and TRBJ2-7, the complete variable domain reads EAGVVQSPRYKIIEKKQPVAFWCNPISGHNTLYWYLQNLGQGPELLIRYENEEAVDDSQLPKDRFSAERLKGVDSTLKIQPAELGDSAVYLCASSARTGKAYEQYFGPGTRLTVT.

The chain is built from TRBV2 and TRBJ1-5; 9 bases fit TRBD1. V lost 4 bases, J lost 6 bases, and 4 bases stayed unmatched. This CDR3 spans 14 amino acids. The germline CDR1 and CDR2 sequences are SNHLY and FYNNEI. Here the CDR3 DNA reads TGTGCCAGCAGTGGGACAGGGGAGAGTCAGCCCCAGCATTTT. Translation gives CASSGTGESQPQHF.